This is a list of T cell receptor beta chains from one sample in a study of CD8 T cells in ankylosing spondylitis. TCRdb called the 5' RACE reads again in MiXCR, with one record for every CDR3 protein. The sample has 200,000 to 250,000 distinct CDR3 sequences, around 16% seen once. The specimen was blood, either unsorted or a sorted T cell fraction (not recorded which). The receptors stem from a male donor with ankylosing spondylitis. Each CDR3 is given with its conserved first and last residue. A D gene is named only where the DNA matches it firmly. Where a row states a size, it is once, few, many or the class of an expanded clone; other rows omit it.

j_gene	d_gene	v_gene	abundance	CDR3nt	CDR3aa
TRBJ2-3	-	TRBV4-3	-	TGCGCCAGCAGCAAAGGCGCAGGGGCCACAGATACGCAGTATTTT	CASSKGAGATDTQYF
TRBJ2-1	-	TRBV25-1	-	TGTGCCAGCAGTGAATGGGGCGGCAACAATGAGCAGTTCTTC	CASSEWGGNNEQFF
TRBJ1-1	-	TRBV6-1	few	TGTGCCAGCAGTGAAGGTCAGGGAGGGTGGGGAATGAACACTGAAGCTTTCTTT	CASSEGQGGWGMNTEAFF
TRBJ2-2	-	TRBV29-1	many	TGCAGCGTAAGAATAGCGGAGGCGAACACCGGGGAGCTGTTTTTT	CSVRIAEANTGELFF
TRBJ1-5	-	TRBV11-2	few	TGTGCCAGCAGCTTAGAAATAGGGGAAGGTCAGCCCCAGCATTTT	CASSLEIGEGQPQHF
TRBJ2-1	TRBD2	TRBV4-1	few	TGCGCCAGCAGCCAAGAAGAGGCTAGCGGCCACTACAATGAGCAGTTCTTC	CASSQEEASGHYNEQFF
TRBJ1-1	TRBD1	TRBV4-1	-	TGCGCCAGCAGCCAAGAACAGGGGGCTCCTGAAGCTTTCTTT	CASSQEQGAPEAFF
TRBJ2-1	TRBD2	TRBV20-1	-	TGCAGTGCTAGAGACCCCCTAGCGGACTCCTACAATGAGCAGTTCTTC	CSARDPLADSYNEQFF
TRBJ2-5	-	TRBV6-5	-	TGTGCCAGCAGTTACTCGATGGGGCCCCAAGAGACCCAGTACTTC	CASSYSMGPQETQYF
TRBJ2-4	TRBD2	TRBV5-1	few	TGCGCCAGCAGCTTGGTAGGCGCGGGGGTCCAAAACATTCAGTACTTC	CASSLVGAGVQNIQYF